These T cell receptor beta chains were read from a single sample in a study of blood T cell repertoires in COVID-19. Using immunoSEQ multiplex PCR, the repertoire was profiled, and TCRdb retains in-frame clones only, with some absent. The repertoire includes about 380,000 clones, 85% of them detected once, and roughly 3.6% sits in the top ten. Input material: peripheral blood. These receptors were obtained from a woman younger than 30 with acute or convalescent COVID-19. Each CDR3 is given with its conserved first and last residue. The order of the fields is CDR3 DNA, CDR3 protein, clone size, J gene, D gene, V gene. The D gene is left open where the match is weak. Expanded clones are given a class, and other clones once, few, many or no size at all.

DNA: TGTGCCAGCAGCTTAGGGGGACAGATGATCACCTTC
CDR3: CASSLGGQMITF
size: NA
J: TRBJ1-2
D: TRBD1
V: TRBV7-9

DNA: TGTGCCAGCAGTTCCGCCCGGACAGGGGAAAATTCACCCCTCCACTTT
CDR3: CASSSARTGENSPLHF
size: NA
J: TRBJ1-6
D: TRBD1
V: TRBV6-2/TRBV6-3

DNA: TGTGCCAGCAGCCAGGGACAGGTCATTACAGATACGCAGTATTTT
CDR3: CASSQGQVITDTQYF
size: NA
J: TRBJ2-3
D: TRBD1
V: TRBV5-8

DNA: TGTGCCAGCAGTCGAGACAGGGGCAATAATTCACCCCTCCACTTT
CDR3: CASSRDRGNNSPLHF
size: NA
J: TRBJ1-6
D: TRBD1
V: TRBV2

DNA: TGTGCCATCAGTGAGTCGGAGGGGGAGGGCACTGAAGCTTTCTTT
CDR3: CAISESEGEGTEAFF
size: NA
J: TRBJ1-1
D: NA
V: TRBV10-3

DNA: TGTGCCAGCCACATCAGGGGCTATGGCTACACCTTC
CDR3: CASHIRGYGYTF
size: NA
J: TRBJ1-2
D: NA
V: TRBV28

DNA: TGCAGTGCTCGAGGACAGTCTGAAGCTTTCTTT
CDR3: CSARGQSEAFF
size: once
J: TRBJ1-1
D: NA
V: TRBV20-1

DNA: TGCGCCAGCAGCTTTGGGGACACTAACTATGGCTACACCTTC
CDR3: CASSFGDTNYGYTF
size: NA
J: TRBJ1-2
D: NA
V: TRBV5-1

DNA: TGTGCCAGCAGCTTACGGGGACAGGGGACTTTCTATGGCTACACCTTC
CDR3: CASSLRGQGTFYGYTF
size: NA
J: TRBJ1-2
D: TRBD1
V: TRBV7-9

DNA: TGTGCCAGCGAACAGGGGCACGAGCAGTACTTC
CDR3: CASEQGHEQYF
size: once
J: TRBJ2-7
D: TRBD1
V: TRBV2

DNA: TGTGCCAGCAGCCTCCCGAGGAGGACCCAAGAGACCCAGTACTTC
CDR3: CASSLPRRTQETQYF
size: NA
J: TRBJ2-5
D: NA
V: TRBV7-9

DNA: TGTGCCAGCAGCCCTCGTCCTGATGAAAAACTGTTTTTT
CDR3: CASSPRPDEKLFF
size: NA
J: TRBJ1-4
D: NA
V: TRBV27

DNA: TGTGCCAGCAGCCGAGGGCTCGAGCAGTACTTC
CDR3: CASSRGLEQYF
size: NA
J: TRBJ2-7
D: NA
V: TRBV6-5

DNA: TGTGCCAGCAGCGGGGGGTTCGGCAGAACCCTCCTCTATGGCTACACCTTC
CDR3: CASSGGFGRTLLYGYTF
size: NA
J: TRBJ1-2
D: NA
V: TRBV5-8

DNA: TGTGCCAGCAGTTTAGGTTCGCGGGGGGGGTACAATGAGCAGTTCTTC
CDR3: CASSLGSRGGYNEQFF
size: NA
J: TRBJ2-1
D: TRBD2
V: TRBV27

DNA: TGTGCCAGCAGCGTAGGATCAGCTAACTATGGCTACACCTTC
CDR3: CASSVGSANYGYTF
size: few
J: TRBJ1-2
D: NA
V: TRBV9

DNA: TGTGCCAGCAGCCTAGCGGGAGGCCGCTACAATGAGCAGTTCTTC
CDR3: CASSLAGGRYNEQFF
size: NA
J: TRBJ2-1
D: TRBD2
V: TRBV5-6

DNA: TGTGCCAGCAGTTTATCGATCTGGGAGTTTGAAGCTTTCTTT
CDR3: CASSLSIWEFEAFF
size: NA
J: TRBJ1-1
D: NA
V: TRBV27

DNA: TGTGCCAGCAGGGAGAAGACCCCCTCCTACGAGCAGTACTTC
CDR3: CASREKTPSYEQYF
size: once
J: TRBJ2-7
D: NA
V: TRBV5-5

DNA: TGTGCCAGCGTCCCCGGGACAAATAACTATGGCTACACCTTC
CDR3: CASVPGTNNYGYTF
size: NA
J: TRBJ1-2
D: NA
V: TRBV5-6

DNA: TGTGCCACCAGTGATCCCTGGGAGGGGGGGAAGGAAGATACGCAGTATTTT
CDR3: CATSDPWEGGKEDTQYF
size: NA
J: TRBJ2-3
D: NA
V: TRBV24-1

DNA: TGTGCCAGTAGGCTCCTCAGGACAGATGAAGCTTTCTTT
CDR3: CASRLLRTDEAFF
size: NA
J: TRBJ1-1
D: NA
V: TRBV19

DNA: TGCGCCAGCAGCCCAAGCGCAATCAGGGGGCGAGTTTATACTGAAGCTTTCTTT
CDR3: CASSPSAIRGRVYTEAFF
size: NA
J: TRBJ1-1
D: TRBD1
V: TRBV4-1

DNA: TGTGCCAGCAGCCAGAGCCTGAGGGGACAGGAAAAACTGTTTTTT
CDR3: CASSQSLRGQEKLFF
size: few
J: TRBJ1-4
D: TRBD1
V: TRBV13

DNA: TGTGCCAGCAGCCCTTTGCGGGGGGGTCAAGAGACCCAGTACTTC
CDR3: CASSPLRGGQETQYF
size: NA
J: TRBJ2-5
D: TRBD2
V: TRBV7-9

DNA: TGTGCCAGTAGTATGTACGCAGGGAAGAACGCAGATACGCAGTATTTT
CDR3: CASSMYAGKNADTQYF
size: NA
J: TRBJ2-3
D: NA
V: TRBV19

DNA: TGTGCCAGCAGTTACAATCCGGGCGGGACTCGGTACGAGCAGTACTTC
CDR3: CASSYNPGGTRYEQYF
size: NA
J: TRBJ2-7
D: NA
V: TRBV6-2/TRBV6-3

DNA: TGTGCCGTAACCGGGACAAACCCGGTCGAGCAGTACTTC
CDR3: CAVTGTNPVEQYF
size: NA
J: TRBJ2-7
D: NA
V: TRBV28

DNA: TGTGCCAGCAGACAGGGGCTAAATGAAGCTTTCTTT
CDR3: CASRQGLNEAFF
size: NA
J: TRBJ1-1
D: TRBD1
V: TRBV7-2

DNA: TGCAGCGTTCAAGGGGGGGATGGGAGCGGGAGTGGCTACGAGCAGTACTTC
CDR3: CSVQGGDGSGSGYEQYF
size: NA
J: TRBJ2-7
D: TRBD2
V: TRBV29-1